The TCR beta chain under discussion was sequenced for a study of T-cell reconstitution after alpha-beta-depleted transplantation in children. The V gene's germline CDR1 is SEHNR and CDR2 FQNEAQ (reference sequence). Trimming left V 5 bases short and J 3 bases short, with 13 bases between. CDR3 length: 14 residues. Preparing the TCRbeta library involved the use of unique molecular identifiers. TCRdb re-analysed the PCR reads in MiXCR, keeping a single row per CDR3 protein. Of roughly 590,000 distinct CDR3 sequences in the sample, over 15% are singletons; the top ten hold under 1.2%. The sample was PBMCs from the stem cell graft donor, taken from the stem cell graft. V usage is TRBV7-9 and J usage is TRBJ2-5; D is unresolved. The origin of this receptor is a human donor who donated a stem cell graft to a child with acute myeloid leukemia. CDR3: CASSPAAPEETQYF. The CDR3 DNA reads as TGTGCCAGCAGCCCCGCGGCACCAGAAGAGACCCAGTACTTC.